This note documents a single T cell receptor (beta chain) sequence. This clonotype was picked up many times. No cognate antigen has been identified for it. Qualities for individual bases were not recorded, and no much larger clone is one base off. Patients chosen for sequencing had shown expansion of CD8+CD57+ cells by flow cytometry. Every patient had severe acquired aplastic anemia, diagnosed using the International Study of Aplastic Anemia and Agranulocytosis and Camitta criteria. Patients had received no therapy at the time of blood sampling. The study deep-sequenced TCR repertoires of sorted CD4+ and CD8+ blood T cells from severe aplastic anemia patients and healthy subjects. Patients were enrolled in the USA under clinicaltrials.gov protocols 00001620, 01623167, 00001397, 00071045, 00081523 and 00961064. Ficoll-Paque density gradient centrifugation was used to isolate peripheral blood mononuclear cells. Before DNA extraction, CD4+ and CD8+ T cells were sorted by FACS or by magnetic beads.

The data were taken from a study of CD8+CD57+ T cells in acquired aplastic anemia (dated by TCRdb to the late 2010s). In terms of the full investigation: A mean of around 3.3 ug of DNA, ranging from 0.2 to 27.4 ug, was extracted from sorted CD4+ and CD8+ cells. CD8+CD57+ expansion was defined as a frequency above the mean frequency observed in healthy subjects. Beyond this particular receptor, the publication reports: Roughly 30 CD8+ CDR3 sequences were shared between patients and controls but appeared highly expressed in patients and within their immunodominant clones. Between patients and healthy controls, no significant difference in CD8+ Simpson's diversity was found (P=0.060).

TCR beta VDJ combination and CDR3 sequence profiling used genomic DNA as the template. An Illumina HiSeq 2000 was the platform used for TCR repertoire sequencing. The study's processing was this. TRBV/TRBJ rearrangement plots, CDR3 size and DJ length profiles, and Simpson's diversity index were used to evaluate the repertoires. Whichever DNA sequence was most abundant in the deep sequencing data was defined as the immunodominant clone. CDR3 amino acid sequences were checked for sharing across subjects and were also compared against the VDJdb database and published repertoires. In-frame beta chains were kept once TCRdb had trimmed the public reads at Q25 with fastp and called clones with MiXCR. Duplicate CDR3 protein sequences are folded into a single record with the most common DNA and genes. The V and J calls reflect TCRdb's pipeline rather than the authors' work. The sample has under 150,000 distinct CDR3 sequences on record, roughly 40% of them singletons. The biggest ten clones account for about 2.6% of the sample.

V lost 0 bases and J lost 8 bases; the stretch between them is 13 bases long. In the germline V gene, CDR1 corresponds to SGHTA and CDR2 to FQGNSA. Reading from cysteine to phenylalanine, the CDR3 counts 14 amino acids. Only the CDR3 part of the read is kept: 42 bases, read in frame from the first base. The chain is assembled from TRBV7-2 and TRBJ1-2; the D gene assignment is ambiguous. The sequence came from a human donor with aplastic anemia. Sequencing was carried out using sorted CD4+, CD8+, or CD8+CD57+ T cells (not recorded which) from PBMCs. DNA sequence: TGTGCCAGCAGCTTAGCTCAGACGGCCCCGGGCTACACCTTC. Translated, this is CASSLAQTAPGYTF. With the portions outside the CDR3 filled from the reference TRBV7-2 and TRBJ1-2 genes, the complete variable region becomes GAGVSQSPSNKVTEKGKDVELRCDPISGHTALYWYRQSLGQGLEFLIYFQGNSAPDKSGLPSDRFSAERTGGSVSTLTIQRTQQEDSAVYLCASSLAQTAPGYTFGSGTRLTVV.